These 13 T cell receptor beta chains came from one sample sequenced in a study of long-term antiretroviral therapy in people with HIV. A v3.0 immunoSEQ assay was performed at survey level. Using immunoSEQ multiplex PCR, the repertoire was profiled, and TCRdb retains in-frame clones only, with some absent. The table has 20,000 to 25,000 clones, approximately 89% seen once. Sequencing used unsorted PBMCs, obtained around 2.7 years after starting antiretroviral therapy. These receptors all come from a woman between 45 and 65 years old with HIV.

V usage is TRBV10-3 and J usage is TRBJ2-7; D possibly uses TRBD1 or TRBD2 (5 bases each). The CDR3 is 13 amino acids. Germline loops: CDR1 ENHRY, CDR2 SYGVKD. The V end was cut by 6 bases, the J end by 2 bases, with 11 bases between. The CDR3 DNA follows: TGTGCCATCAGGACCGAGGGGACCTACGAGCAGTACTTC. Translation gives CAIRTEGTYEQYF.

The chain recombines TRBV19 with TRBJ2-5, with a tentative D call TRBD2 (6 bases). Per the germline V gene, CDR1 is LNHDA and CDR2 is SQIVND (reference sequence). This CDR3 region has 14 residues. V was cut by 6 bases and J by 7 bases, with 18 bases left in between. CDR3 region: CASRHTGLYSTQYF. The CDR3 DNA reads as TGTGCCAGTAGACACACGGGACTTTACTCGACCCAGTACTTC.

The chain links TRBV7-2 to TRBJ2-3, with 8 bases identical to TRBD2. The CDR3 has 16 amino acids. The J segment lost 1 base and the V segment lost 0 bases, leaving 3 bases of the junction unmatched. The germline V gene encodes CDR1 SGHTA and CDR2 FQGNSA. The CDR3 spells CASSLAPGGGTDTQYF. The CDR3 DNA reads as TGTGCCAGCAGCTTAGCTCCGGGGGGGGGCACAGATACGCAGTATTTT.

The J gene is TRBJ2-7, the V gene TRBV5-1, with no clear D. The germline CDR1 and CDR2 sequences are SGHRS and YFSETQ. CDR3 length: 14 residues. Trimming cost V 4 bases and J 0 bases, with 11 bases left between them. The CDR3 sequence: CASSPTQLSYEQYF. DNA of the CDR3: TGCGCCAGCAGCCCGACACAACTCTCCTACGAGCAGTACTTC.

The chain couples TRBV4-3 to TRBJ2-7; 8 bases match TRBD2. This CDR3 region has 15 residues. With V trimmed by 0 bases and J by 8 bases, 9 bases remained unmatched. Germline CDR1 reads LGHNA; CDR2 reads YSLEER. The CDR3 protein is CASSQDPGTRAKQYF. CDR3 bases: TGCGCCAGCAGCCAAGACCCCGGGACTAGGGCCAAGCAGTACTTC.

This chain links TRBV11-1 with TRBJ2-7; D gene unclear. The CDR3 has 12 residues. Trimming shortened V by 5 bases and J by 6 bases, and 11 bases separated the two germline ends. Per germline, CDR1 SGHAT and CDR2 FQDESV (reference sequence). Here the CDR3 reads CASSPSYGEQYF. In DNA form, the CDR3 reads TGTGCCAGCAGCCCCTCATACGGCGAGCAGTACTTC.

The rearrangement joins TRBV18 to TRBJ2-7; TRBD2 is a possible D gene (6 bases). The CDR3 runs to 14 residues. Per the germline V gene, CDR1 is KGHSH and CDR2 is LQKENI. Trimming took 3 bases from V and 0 from J, leaving 9 bases between them. CDR3 DNA sequence: TGTGCCAGCTCACCGGTTAGCGGCTCCTACGAGCAGTACTTC. As protein: CASSPVSGSYEQYF.

The V gene is TRBV27, the J gene TRBJ1-4; D is unresolved. The CDR3 runs to 13 residues. In germline, CDR1 is MNHEY, CDR2 SMNVEV (reference sequence). V lost 5 bases to trimming and J lost 5 bases, with 9 bases between them. The CDR3 nucleotides read TGTGCCAGCAGTACAGCAGCGAATGAAAAACTGTTTTTT. This translates into CASSTAANEKLFF.

The chain couples TRBV25-1 to TRBJ1-2; D is possibly TRBD1 (6 bases). The germline V gene encodes CDR1 MGHDK and CDR2 SYGVNS. Trimming pared 1 base from V and 6 bases from J, leaving 15 bases between. The CDR3 loop spans 15 amino acids. This CDR3 is CASSEFPQGKDGYTF. CDR3 sequence (DNA): TGTGCCAGCAGTGAATTCCCACAGGGCAAAGATGGCTACACCTTC.

J is TRBJ1-2 and V is TRBV5-4; D unclear. Between the trimmed V and J ends, which lost 3 bases and 5 bases, there was a span of 5 bases. Germline assignment: CDR1 SGHNT and CDR2 YYREEE (reference sequence). The CDR3 runs 11 residues. The CDR3: CASSSPYGYTF. CDR3 sequence (DNA): TGTGCCAGCAGCTCCCCATATGGCTACACCTTC.

The CDR3 DNA reads as TGTGCCAGCAGTCAAATCGCTGGGCAGGGAGGGAAGAACACTGAAGCTTTCTTT. It translates to CASSQIAGQGGKNTEAFF. This chain joins TRBV27 and TRBJ1-1, with D possibly TRBD1 on 5 matching bases. CDR3 length: 18 residues. Per germline, CDR1 MNHEY and CDR2 SMNVEV (reference sequence). V was cut by 5 bases and J by 1 base, with 23 bases left in between.

The V gene is TRBV7-8, the J gene TRBJ1-4; no clear D. Germline assignment: CDR1 SGHVS and CDR2 FQNEAQ. V was cut by 2 bases and J by 0 bases, with 7 bases left in between. This CDR3 is 15 amino acids long. CDR3 loop: CASSLFFSTNEKLFF. The CDR3 bases are TGTGCCAGCAGCTTATTTTTCTCAACTAATGAAAAACTGTTTTTT.

V usage is TRBV2 and J usage is TRBJ2-1; 8 bases fit TRBD2. CDR1 is SNHLY and CDR2 is FYNNEI in the germline V gene. There are 15 residues in the CDR3. V was clipped by 7 bases and J by 0 bases; unmatched bases: 5. The DNA of the CDR3 is TGTGCCAGCAAGTGGCTAGCGGGCTCCTACAATGAGCAGTTCTTC. Its protein product is CASKWLAGSYNEQFF.